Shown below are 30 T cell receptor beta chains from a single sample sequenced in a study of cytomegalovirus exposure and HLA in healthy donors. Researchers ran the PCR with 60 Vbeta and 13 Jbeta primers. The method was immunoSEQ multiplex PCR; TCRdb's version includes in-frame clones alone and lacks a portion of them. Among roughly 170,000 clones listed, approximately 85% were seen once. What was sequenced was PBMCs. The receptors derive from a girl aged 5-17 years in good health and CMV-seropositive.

CDR3 loop: CSVPGQAGGYTF. The CDR3, as DNA: TGCAGCGTCCCGGGACAGGCAGGGGGCTACACCTTC. This sequence joins TRBV29-1 and TRBJ1-2; 8 nucleotides line up with TRBD1. After removal of 6 bases from V and 8 bases from J, the junction contained 8 bases not matched to a gene. Germline V CDR1 and CDR2: SQVTM, ANQGSEA. This CDR3 has 12 amino acids.

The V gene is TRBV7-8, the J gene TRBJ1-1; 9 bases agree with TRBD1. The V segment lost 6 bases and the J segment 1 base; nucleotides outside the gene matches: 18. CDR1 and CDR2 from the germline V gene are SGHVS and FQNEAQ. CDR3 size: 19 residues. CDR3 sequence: CASRTPAGQGRFKNTEAFF. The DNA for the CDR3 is TGTGCCAGCAGAACCCCGGCGGGACAGGGACGTTTCAAGAACACTGAAGCTTTCTTT. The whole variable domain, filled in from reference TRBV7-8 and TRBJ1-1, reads GAGVSQSPRYKVAKRGQDVALRCDPISGHVSLFWYQQALGQGPEFLTYFQNEAQLDKSGLPSDRFFAERPEGSVSTLKIQRTQQEDSAVYLCASRTPAGQGRFKNTEAFFGQGTRLTVV.

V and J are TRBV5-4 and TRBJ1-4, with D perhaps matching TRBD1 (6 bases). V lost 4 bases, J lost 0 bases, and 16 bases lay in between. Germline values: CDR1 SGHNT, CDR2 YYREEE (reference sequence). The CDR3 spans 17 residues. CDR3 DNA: TGTGCCAGCAGCGCTGGCGGGGGCGTTGCAACTAATGAAAAACTGTTTTTT. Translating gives CASSAGGGVATNEKLFF.

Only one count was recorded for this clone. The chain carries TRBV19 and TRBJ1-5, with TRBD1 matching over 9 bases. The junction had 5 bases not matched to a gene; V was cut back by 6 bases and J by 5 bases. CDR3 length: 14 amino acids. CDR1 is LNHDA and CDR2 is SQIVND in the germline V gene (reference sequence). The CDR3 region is CASRTDRGYQPQHF. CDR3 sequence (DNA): TGTGCCAGTAGAACGGACAGGGGCTATCAGCCCCAGCATTTT.

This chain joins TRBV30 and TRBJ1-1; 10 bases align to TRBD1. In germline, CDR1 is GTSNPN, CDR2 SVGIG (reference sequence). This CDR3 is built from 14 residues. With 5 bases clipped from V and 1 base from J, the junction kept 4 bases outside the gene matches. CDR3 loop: CAWVGQGKNTEAFF. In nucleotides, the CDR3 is TGTGCCTGGGTGGGACAGGGGAAGAACACTGAAGCTTTCTTT.

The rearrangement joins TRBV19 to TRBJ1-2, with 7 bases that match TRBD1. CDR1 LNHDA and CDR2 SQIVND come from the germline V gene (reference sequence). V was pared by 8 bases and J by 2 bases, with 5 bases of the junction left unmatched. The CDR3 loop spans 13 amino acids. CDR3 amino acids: CASEGGQNYGYTF. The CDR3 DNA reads TGTGCCAGTGAAGGGGGCCAGAACTATGGCTACACCTTC.

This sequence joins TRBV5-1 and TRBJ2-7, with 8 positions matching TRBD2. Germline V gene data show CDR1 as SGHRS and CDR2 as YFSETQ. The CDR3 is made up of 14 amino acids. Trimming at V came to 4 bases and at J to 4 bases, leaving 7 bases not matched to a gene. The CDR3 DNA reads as TGCGCCAGCAGCCCGGGGGGGCGAAGTTACGAGCAGTACTTC. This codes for CASSPGGRSYEQYF.

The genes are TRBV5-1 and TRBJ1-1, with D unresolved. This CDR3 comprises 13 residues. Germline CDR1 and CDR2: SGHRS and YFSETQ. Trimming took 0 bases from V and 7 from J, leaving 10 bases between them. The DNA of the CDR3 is TGCGCCAGCAGCTTGGCCGGGGAGGGTGAAGCTTTCTTT. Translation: CASSLAGEGEAFF. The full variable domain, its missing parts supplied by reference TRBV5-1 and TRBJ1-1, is KAGVTQTPRYLIKTRGQQVTLSCSPISGHRSVSWYQQTPGQGLQFLFEYFSETQRNKGNFPGRFSGRQFSNSRSEMNVSTLELGDSALYLCASSLAGEGEAFFGQGTRLTVV.

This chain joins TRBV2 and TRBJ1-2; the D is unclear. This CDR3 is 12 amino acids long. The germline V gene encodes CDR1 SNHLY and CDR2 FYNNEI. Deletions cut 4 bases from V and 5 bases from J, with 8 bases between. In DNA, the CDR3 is TGTGCCAGCAGTGTCTTTCCTTATGGCTACACCTTC. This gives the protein CASSVFPYGYTF. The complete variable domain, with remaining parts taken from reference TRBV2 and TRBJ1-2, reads EPEVTQTPSHQVTQMGQEVILRCVPISNHLYFYWYRQILGQKVEFLVSFYNNEISEKSEIFDDQFSVERPDGSNFTLKIRSTKLEDSAMYFCASSVFPYGYTFGSGTRLTVV.

CDR3 sequence (DNA): TGCGCCAGCAGCCAACCGGGACAGCTGTATGAAGCTTTCTTT. It translates to CASSQPGQLYEAFF. This chain uses TRBV4-1 with TRBJ1-1, with 7 positions matching TRBD1. This CDR3 region has 14 residues. The germline CDR1 and CDR2 sequences are MGHRA and YSYEKL. The ends lost 2 bases at V and 7 bases at J; junction bases unmatched: 7.

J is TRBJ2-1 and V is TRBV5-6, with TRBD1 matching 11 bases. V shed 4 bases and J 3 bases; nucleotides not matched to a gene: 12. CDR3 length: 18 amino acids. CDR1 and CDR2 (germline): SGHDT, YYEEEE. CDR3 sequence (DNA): TGTGCCAGCAGCCGAATTGGTACCGGGACAGGGGGCTACAATGAGCAGTTCTTC. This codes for CASSRIGTGTGGYNEQFF.

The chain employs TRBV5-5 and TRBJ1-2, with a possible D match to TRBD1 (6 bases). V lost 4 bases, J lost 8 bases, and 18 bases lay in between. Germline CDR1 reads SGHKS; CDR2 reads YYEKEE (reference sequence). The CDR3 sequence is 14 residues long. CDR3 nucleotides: TGTGCCAGCAGCCTGGATCCCCAGGGGTGGGGCTACACCTTC. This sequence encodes CASSLDPQGWGYTF. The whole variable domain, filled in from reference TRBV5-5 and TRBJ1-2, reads DAGVTQSPTHLIKTRGQQVTLRCSPISGHKSVSWYQQVLGQGPQFIFQYYEKEERGRGNFPDRFSARQFPNYSSELNVNALLLGDSALYLCASSLDPQGWGYTFGSGTRLTVV.

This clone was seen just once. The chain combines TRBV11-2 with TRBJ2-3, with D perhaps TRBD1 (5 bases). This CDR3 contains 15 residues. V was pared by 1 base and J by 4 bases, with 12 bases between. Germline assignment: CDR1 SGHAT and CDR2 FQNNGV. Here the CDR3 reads CASSLAGRVADTQYF. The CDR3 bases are TGTGCCAGCAGCTTAGCGGGCAGGGTTGCAGATACGCAGTATTTT.

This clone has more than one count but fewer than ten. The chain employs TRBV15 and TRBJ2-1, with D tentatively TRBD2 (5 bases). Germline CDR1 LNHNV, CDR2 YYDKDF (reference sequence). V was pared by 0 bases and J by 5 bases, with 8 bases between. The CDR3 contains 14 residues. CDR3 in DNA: TGTGCCACCAGCAGAGAGCGGGCAGACAATGAGCAGTTCTTC. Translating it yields CATSRERADNEQFF.

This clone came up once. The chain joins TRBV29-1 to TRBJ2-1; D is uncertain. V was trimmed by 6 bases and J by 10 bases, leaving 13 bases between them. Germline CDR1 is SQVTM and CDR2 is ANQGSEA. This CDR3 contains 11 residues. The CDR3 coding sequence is TGCAGCGTGGGCGAGAAGGCCGAGCAGTTCTTC. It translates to CSVGEKAEQFF.

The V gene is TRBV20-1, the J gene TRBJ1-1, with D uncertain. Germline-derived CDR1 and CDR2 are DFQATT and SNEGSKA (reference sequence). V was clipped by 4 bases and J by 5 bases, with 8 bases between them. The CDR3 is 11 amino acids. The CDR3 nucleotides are TGCAGTGCTATACAGAGAACTGAAGCTTTCTTT. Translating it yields CSAIQRTEAFF.

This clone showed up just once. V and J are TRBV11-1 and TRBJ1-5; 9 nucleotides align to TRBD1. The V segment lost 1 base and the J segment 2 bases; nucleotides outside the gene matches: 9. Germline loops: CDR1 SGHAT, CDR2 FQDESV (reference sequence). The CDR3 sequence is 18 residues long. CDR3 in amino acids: CASSLEQQGAGGNQPQHF. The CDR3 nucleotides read TGTGCCAGCAGCTTAGAACAACAGGGGGCAGGGGGCAATCAGCCCCAGCATTTT.

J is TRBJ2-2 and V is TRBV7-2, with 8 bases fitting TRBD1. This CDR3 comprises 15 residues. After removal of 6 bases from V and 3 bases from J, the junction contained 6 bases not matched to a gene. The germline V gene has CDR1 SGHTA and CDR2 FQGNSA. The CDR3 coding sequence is TGTGCCAGCAGAGCAGGGGGCCTCGACACCGGGGAGCTGTTTTTT. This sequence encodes CASRAGGLDTGELFF.

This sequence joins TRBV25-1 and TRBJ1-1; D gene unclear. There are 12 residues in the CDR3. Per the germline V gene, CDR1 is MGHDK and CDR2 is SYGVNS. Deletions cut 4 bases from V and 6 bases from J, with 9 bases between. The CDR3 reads CASSGGRAEAFF. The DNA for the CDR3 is TGTGCCAGCAGTGGAGGGAGGGCTGAAGCTTTCTTT.

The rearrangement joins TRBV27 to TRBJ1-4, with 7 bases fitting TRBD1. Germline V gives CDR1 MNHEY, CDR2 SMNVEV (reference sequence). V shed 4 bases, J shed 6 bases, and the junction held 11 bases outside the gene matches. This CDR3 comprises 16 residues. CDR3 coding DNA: TGTGCCAGCAGTTCCCATAGACAGGGACTCTATGAAAAACTGTTTTTT. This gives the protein CASSSHRQGLYEKLFF.

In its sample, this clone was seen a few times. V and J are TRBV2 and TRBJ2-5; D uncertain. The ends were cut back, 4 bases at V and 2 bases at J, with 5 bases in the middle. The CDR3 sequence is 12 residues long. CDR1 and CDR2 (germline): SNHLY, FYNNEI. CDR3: CASSVLQETQYF. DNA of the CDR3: TGTGCCAGCAGTGTACTACAAGAGACCCAGTACTTC.

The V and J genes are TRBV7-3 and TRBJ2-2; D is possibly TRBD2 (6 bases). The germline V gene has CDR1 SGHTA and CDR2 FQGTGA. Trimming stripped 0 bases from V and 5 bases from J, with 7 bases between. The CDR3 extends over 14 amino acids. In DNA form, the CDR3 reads TGTGCCAGCAGCTTAACGGCGGGGACCGGGGAGCTGTTTTTT. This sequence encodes CASSLTAGTGELFF.

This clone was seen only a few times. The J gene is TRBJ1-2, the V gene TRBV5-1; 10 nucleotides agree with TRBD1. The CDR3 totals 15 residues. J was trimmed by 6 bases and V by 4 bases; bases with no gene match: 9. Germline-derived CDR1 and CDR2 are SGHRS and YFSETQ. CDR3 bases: TGCGCCAGCAGCCCGACGGGACAGGGGCGCGATGGCTACACCTTC. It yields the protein CASSPTGQGRDGYTF. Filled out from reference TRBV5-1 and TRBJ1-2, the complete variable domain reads KAGVTQTPRYLIKTRGQQVTLSCSPISGHRSVSWYQQTPGQGLQFLFEYFSETQRNKGNFPGRFSGRQFSNSRSEMNVSTLELGDSALYLCASSPTGQGRDGYTFGSGTRLTVV.

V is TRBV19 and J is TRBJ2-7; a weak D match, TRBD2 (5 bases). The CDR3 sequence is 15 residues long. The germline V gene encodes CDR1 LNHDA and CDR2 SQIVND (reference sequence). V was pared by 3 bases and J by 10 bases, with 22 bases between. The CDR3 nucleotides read TGTGCCAGTAGTATCGGTCTGCAGTCCGGGGTGGCCCAGTACTTC. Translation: CASSIGLQSGVAQYF.

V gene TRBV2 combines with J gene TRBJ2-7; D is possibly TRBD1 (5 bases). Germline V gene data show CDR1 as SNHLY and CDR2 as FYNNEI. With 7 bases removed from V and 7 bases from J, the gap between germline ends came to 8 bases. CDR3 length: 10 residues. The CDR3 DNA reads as TGTGCCAGCACAGGGTGGGAGCAGTACTTC. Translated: CASTGWEQYF.

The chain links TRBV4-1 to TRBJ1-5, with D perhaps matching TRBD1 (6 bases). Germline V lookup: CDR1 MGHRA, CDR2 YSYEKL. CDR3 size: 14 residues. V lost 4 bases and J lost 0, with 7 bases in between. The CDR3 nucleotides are TGCGCCAGCAGCCCAGGGGTTAGCAATCAGCCCCAGCATTTT. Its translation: CASSPGVSNQPQHF.

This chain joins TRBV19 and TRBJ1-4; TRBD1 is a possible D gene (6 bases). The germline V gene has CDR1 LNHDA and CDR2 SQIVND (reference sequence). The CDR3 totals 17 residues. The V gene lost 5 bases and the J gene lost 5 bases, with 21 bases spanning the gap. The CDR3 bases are TGTGCCAGTAGTCTGTGGACAGCCGCCGCCGAAAATGAAAAACTGTTTTTT. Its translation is CASSLWTAAAENEKLFF.

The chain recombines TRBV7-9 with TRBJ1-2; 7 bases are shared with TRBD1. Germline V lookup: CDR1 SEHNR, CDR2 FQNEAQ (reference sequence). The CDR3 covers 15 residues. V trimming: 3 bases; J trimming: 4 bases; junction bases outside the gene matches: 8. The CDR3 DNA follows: TGTGCCAGCAGCTTCGCTATCCGGACAGGCTATGGCTACACCTTC. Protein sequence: CASSFAIRTGYGYTF.

CDR3 sequence: CASSRQGTNTEAFF. The CDR3 DNA follows: TGCGCCAGCAGTCGACAGGGGACGAACACTGAAGCTTTCTTT. The chain carries TRBV5-1 and TRBJ1-1, with 8 bases matching TRBD1. The CDR3 has 14 residues. V lost 5 bases to trimming and J lost 1 base; unmatched junction nucleotides: 4. The germline V gene encodes CDR1 SGHRS and CDR2 YFSETQ.

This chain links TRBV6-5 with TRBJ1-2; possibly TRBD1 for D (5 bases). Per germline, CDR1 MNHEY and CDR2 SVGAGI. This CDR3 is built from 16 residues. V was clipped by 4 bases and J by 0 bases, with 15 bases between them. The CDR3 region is CASSSSDSATNYGYTF. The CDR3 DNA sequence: TGTGCCAGCAGTTCCTCAGACAGTGCAACTAACTATGGCTACACCTTC.